Listed here are 13 T cell receptor beta chains from one sample, sequenced in a study of Graves' ophthalmopathy and Graves' hyperthyroidism. Amplification of the TCR beta CDR3 regions used RNA transcripts (as template). An initial RT-PCR round employing HTBI primers preceded a second-round multiplex PCR. Each CDR3 protein gets one entry after TCRdb re-called the multiplex PCR reads with MiXCR. The repertoire has hundreds of thousands of distinct CDR3 sequences, 20% to 25% of them found once; the top ten carry roughly 3%. The sample consisted of peripheral blood. These TCRs come from a woman younger than 35 with stable Graves' hyperthyroidism.

The sample holds a few counts of this clonotype. It may be a read error: a sequence one base away is much more abundant. This chain connects TRBV20-1 to TRBJ2-7; TRBD1 or TRBD2 may be the D gene (5 bases each). The CDR3 totals 15 residues. CDR1 DFQATT and CDR2 SNEGSKA come from the germline V gene (reference sequence). V was pared by 2 bases and J by 2 bases, with 16 bases between. DNA of the CDR3: TGCAGTGCTAGATCCCCGGGACGGGGAACCTACGAGCAGTACTTC. It is translated as CSARSPGRGTYEQYF.

This clonotype appeared many times. The germline gene is not matched at one end of the junction; a read error may be the cause. CDR3 amino acids: CATSRPRDGSYEQYF. The CDR3 region has the DNA TGTGCAACCAGCAGGCCTCGGGACGGTTCCTACGAGCAGTACTTC. V and J are TRBV15 and TRBJ2-7; D might be TRBD1 or TRBD2, each matching 5 bases. CDR1 LNHNV and CDR2 YYDKDF come from the germline V gene (reference sequence). CDR3 length: 15 residues.

The J gene is TRBJ1-5, the V gene TRBV24-1; D might be TRBD1 (6 bases). V was trimmed by 4 bases and J by 6 bases, leaving 15 bases between them. The CDR3 sequence is 15 residues long. Germline CDR1 is KGHDR and CDR2 is SFDVKD. CDR3 nucleotides: TGTGCCACCAGTGACCGGACAGCCGGGAGTCAGCCCCAGCATTTT. Its translation is CATSDRTAGSQPQHF.

The genes are TRBV5-1 and TRBJ2-5, with a tentative D call TRBD1 (6 bases). V dropped 3 bases and J dropped 2 bases, with 8 bases sitting between them. The CDR3 spans 13 residues. Germline V lookup: CDR1 SGHRS, CDR2 YFSETQ. CDR3 in amino acids: CASSSGTQETQYF. The DNA for the CDR3 is TGCGCCAGCAGCTCCGGGACACAAGAGACCCAGTACTTC.

In this sample, this clonotype turned up a few times. The rearrangement links TRBV30 to TRBJ1-1; 7 bases match TRBD1. The germline V gene encodes CDR1 GTSNPN and CDR2 SVGIG (reference sequence). The CDR3 loop spans 18 amino acids. V lost 0 bases to trimming and J lost 3 bases; unmatched junction nucleotides: 16. CDR3 DNA: TGTGCCTGGAGTGTACGGGGGCAGGGGGTTTCGAGGTACACTGAAGCTTTCTTT. Translated: CAWSVRGQGVSRYTEAFF.

A note on this clonotype: This clone may be a read error of a much larger clone one base away. This chain connects TRBV28 to TRBJ2-7; D tentatively reads TRBD1 or TRBD2 (5 bases each). This CDR3 has 14 amino acids. The ends were cut back, 2 bases at V and 6 bases at J, with 14 bases in the middle. Germline V gene sequence: CDR1 MDHEN, CDR2 SYDVKM. This CDR3 is CASSLGHGGVEQYF. The CDR3 nucleotides are TGTGCCAGCAGTTTAGGGCATGGGGGTGTCGAGCAGTACTTC.

This clonotype appeared many times. V is TRBV7-9 and J is TRBJ2-7, with TRBD2 matching 12 bases. The germline CDR1 and CDR2 sequences are SEHNR and FQNEAQ (reference sequence). Germline trimming cut 7 bases from V and 6 bases from J; bases unmatched to any gene: 7. The CDR3 has 14 residues. The CDR3 here is CASIQTSGSLEQYF. In nucleotides, the CDR3 is TGTGCCAGCATCCAGACTAGCGGGAGTCTCGAGCAGTACTTC.

In this sample, this clonotype turned up many times. The J gene is TRBJ1-1, the V gene TRBV6-5; 7 bases are a match to TRBD1. Germline values: CDR1 MNHEY, CDR2 SVGAGI. This CDR3 spans 13 amino acids. Trimming at V came to 6 bases and at J to 7 bases, leaving 8 bases not matched to a gene. The CDR3 region has the DNA TGTGCCAGCAGGAGGGACAGCTACGATGAAGCTTTCTTT. It translates to CASRRDSYDEAFF.

This clonotype was recorded at least ten times. This chain links TRBV15 with TRBJ2-5; D might be TRBD2 (7 bases). The ends were cut back, 0 bases at V and 5 bases at J, with 10 bases in the middle. Germline CDR1 reads LNHNV; CDR2 reads YYDKDF (reference sequence). CDR3 length equals 14 residues. The CDR3 loop is CATSRDRGAETQYF. The CDR3 DNA reads as TGTGCCACCAGCAGAGATCGGGGGGCGGAGACCCAGTACTTC.

The table lists this clonotype with a few counts. This rearrangement joins TRBV2 to TRBJ2-7, with D unclear. The germline V gene encodes CDR1 SNHLY and CDR2 FYNNEI. Trimming removed 5 bases from V and 3 bases from J, with 17 bases in between. The CDR3 is 15 residues long. CDR3 loop: CASSPTWTDGYEQYF. The DNA of the CDR3 is TGTGCCAGCAGTCCTACCTGGACCGATGGCTACGAGCAGTACTTC. The full variable domain, its missing parts supplied by reference TRBV2 and TRBJ2-7, is EPEVTQTPSHQVTQMGQEVILRCVPISNHLYFYWYRQILGQKVEFLVSFYNNEISEKSEIFDDQFSVERPDGSNFTLKIRSTKLEDSAMYFCASSPTWTDGYEQYFGPGTRLTVT.

This clonotype was recorded at least ten times. The chain has TRBV28 and TRBJ2-2, with D maybe TRBD2 (5 bases). V lost 6 bases and J lost 6, with 14 bases in between. Germline CDR1 and CDR2: MDHEN and SYDVKM. The CDR3 contains 14 residues. CDR3 in DNA: TGTGCCAGCAGGCCGGGATCCCTGGCCGGGGAGCTGTTTTTT. It encodes CASRPGSLAGELFF.

This clonotype showed up just a few times. The chain employs TRBV20-1 and TRBJ1-1, with D possibly being TRBD1 (5 bases). Trimming took 3 bases from V and 11 from J, leaving 10 bases between them. CDR3 length: 10 amino acids. Germline loops: CDR1 DFQATT, CDR2 SNEGSKA (reference sequence). Here the CDR3 DNA reads TGCAGTGCTAGTGCAGGGTTGGCTTTCTTT. As protein: CSASAGLAFF.

The table lists this clonotype with many counts. The V call is TRBV4-2, the J call TRBJ2-5, with D tentatively TRBD1 or TRBD2 (5 bases each). V lost 0 bases and J 4 bases, leaving 12 bases between the germline ends. Looked up from germline, CDR1 is LGHNA and CDR2 is YNFKEQ. The CDR3 spans 15 residues. This chain's CDR3 is CASSQDGAGTETQYF. CDR3 bases: TGTGCCAGCAGCCAAGATGGGGCAGGGACAGAGACCCAGTACTTC.